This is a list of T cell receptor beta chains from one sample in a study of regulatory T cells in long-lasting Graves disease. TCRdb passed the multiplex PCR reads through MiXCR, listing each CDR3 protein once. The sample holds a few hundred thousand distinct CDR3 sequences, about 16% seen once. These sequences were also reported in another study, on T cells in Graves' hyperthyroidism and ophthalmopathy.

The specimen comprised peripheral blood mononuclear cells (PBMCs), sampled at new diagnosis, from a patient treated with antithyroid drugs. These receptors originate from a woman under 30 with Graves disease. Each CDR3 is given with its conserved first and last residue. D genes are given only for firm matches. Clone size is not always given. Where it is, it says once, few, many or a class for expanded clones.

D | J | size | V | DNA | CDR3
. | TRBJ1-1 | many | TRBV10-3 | TGTGCCATCAGTGAGCCTTTTGACGGGCCGGCGAAGGACACTGAAGCTTTCTTT | CAISEPFDGPAKDTEAFF
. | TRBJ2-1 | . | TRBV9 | TGTGCCAGCAGCCCAAAAGCGAGGGGGGACGCCTACAATGAGCAGTTCTTC | CASSPKARGDAYNEQFF
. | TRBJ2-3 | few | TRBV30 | TGTGCCTGGAGTAGCCTTTCAAGCACAGATACGCAGTATTTT | CAWSSLSSTDTQYF
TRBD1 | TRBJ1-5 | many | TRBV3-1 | TGTGCCAGCTCAAGGACAGGGAGCAATCAGCCCCAGCATTTT | CASSRTGSNQPQHF
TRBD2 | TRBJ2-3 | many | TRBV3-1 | TGTGCCAGCAGCCCCTATAGCGGGAGTTTTACAGATACGCAGTATTTT | CASSPYSGSFTDTQYF
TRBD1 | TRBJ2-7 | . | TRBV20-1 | TGCAGTGCTAGAGATGTTCGTGGACAGGGGGCCTACGAGCAGTACTTC | CSARDVRGQGAYEQYF
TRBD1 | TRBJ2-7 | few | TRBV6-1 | TGTGCCAGCAGAAGAGGACAGGGGCTCTCCTACGAGCAGTACTTC | CASRRGQGLSYEQYF
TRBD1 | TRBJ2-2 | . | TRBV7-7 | TGTGCTAGCAGCTTAGCCCCGGGACAGGGGGACACCGGGGAGCTGTTTTTT | CASSLAPGQGDTGELFF
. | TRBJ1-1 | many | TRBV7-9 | TGTGCCAGCAGCCGACAGGTGAACACTGAAGCTTTCTTT | CASSRQVNTEAFF
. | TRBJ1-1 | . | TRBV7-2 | TGTGCCAGCAGCCCCTGGGGGTCCACTGAAGCTTTCTTT | CASSPWGSTEAFF
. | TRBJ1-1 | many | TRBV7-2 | TGTGCGGGGGGGGGGCGGCTGAACACTGAAGCTTTCTTT | CAGGGRLNTEAFF
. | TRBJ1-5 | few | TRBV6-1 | TGTGCCAGCAGTGAAATAGGTGTTATTAAGCCCCAGCATTTT | CASSEIGVIKPQHF
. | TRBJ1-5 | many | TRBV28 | TGTGCCAGCAGTTTAGGAGACAGATCCAATCAGCCCCAGCATTTT | CASSLGDRSNQPQHF
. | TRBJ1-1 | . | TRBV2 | TGTGCCACCCAGGGCAACACTGAAGCTCTCTTT | CATQGNTEALF
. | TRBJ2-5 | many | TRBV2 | TGTGCCAGCAATGGGGCGGGGCTACAAGAGACCCAGTACTTC | CASNGAGLQETQYF
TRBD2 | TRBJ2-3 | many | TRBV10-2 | TGCGCCAGCAGTGAGTCGAACTTTCGCGGGGGTGGGTCAGATACGCAGTATTTT | CASSESNFRGGGSDTQYF
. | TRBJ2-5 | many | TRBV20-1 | TGCAGTGCTATGGCAGGGGCACAAGAGACCCAGTACTTC | CSAMAGAQETQYF
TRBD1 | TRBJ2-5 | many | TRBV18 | TGTGCCAGCTCACCAGGGGACAGCCCTTACTACCAAGAGACCCAGTACTTC | CASSPGDSPYYQETQYF
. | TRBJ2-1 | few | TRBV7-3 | TGTGCCAGCAGCTTGGAGGGGATCAATGAGCAGTTCTTC | CASSLEGINEQFF
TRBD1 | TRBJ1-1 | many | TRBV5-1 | TGCGCCAGCAGCTTGGGACAGGGGATGGAAGCTTTCTTT | CASSLGQGMEAFF
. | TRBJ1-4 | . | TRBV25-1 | TGTGCCAGCAGTCTAGGCTTAGATGAAAAACTGTTTTTT | CASSLGLDEKLFF
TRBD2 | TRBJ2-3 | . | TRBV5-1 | TGCGCCAGCAGCTGGGGCGCGGGGGGGACAGATACGCAGTATTTT | CASSWGAGGTDTQYF
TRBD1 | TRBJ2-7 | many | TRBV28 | TGTGCCAGCAGTTTAATGTCTCTGACAGGGGGCGGAGAGCAGTACTTC | CASSLMSLTGGGEQYF
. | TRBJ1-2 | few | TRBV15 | TGTGCCACCAGCAGAGATGAAGGGTACTATGGCTACACCTTC | CATSRDEGYYGYTF
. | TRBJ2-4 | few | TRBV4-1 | TGCGCCAGCAGCCAAGGGGCCGGGCTACTAGCCAAAAACATTCAGTACTTC | CASSQGAGLLAKNIQYF
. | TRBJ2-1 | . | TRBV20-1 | TGCAGTGCTAGCGTGGGCGAAATCTCCTACAATGAGCAGTTCTTC | CSASVGEISYNEQFF
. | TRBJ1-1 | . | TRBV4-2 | TGTGCCAGCAGCCGACGGGAAGGGAGGGATGTAGGGGACACTGAAGCTTTCTTT | CASSRREGRDVGDTEAFF
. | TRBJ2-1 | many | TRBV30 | TGTGCCCGGAGCAGGGGAAGTTGGAATGAGCAGTTCTTC | CARSRGSWNEQFF
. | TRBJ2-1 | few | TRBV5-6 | TGTGCCAGCAGCGGGATGGAGAATGAGCAGTTCTTC | CASSGMENEQFF
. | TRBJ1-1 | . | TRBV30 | TGTGCCTGGAGCCCCATAGGAGGGGGGGACACTGAAGCTTTCTTT | CAWSPIGGGDTEAFF
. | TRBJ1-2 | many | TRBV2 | TGTGCCAGCAGTGACTCTTGGGGGACGAGCTTC | CASSDSWGTSF
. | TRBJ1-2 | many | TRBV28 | TGTGCCAGCCGAGTAGGGCTGGAGGGCTACACCTTC | CASRVGLEGYTF
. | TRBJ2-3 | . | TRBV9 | TGTGCCAGCAGCGTGTCGGGTTATGCAGCAGATACGCAGTATTTT | CASSVSGYAADTQYF
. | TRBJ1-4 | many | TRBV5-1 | TGCGCCAGCAGCTTGGGACGGGGGCGCAATTTTGCAACTAATGAAAAACTGTTTTTT | CASSLGRGRNFATNEKLFF
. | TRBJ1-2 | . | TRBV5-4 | TGTGCCAGCAGTCTTCAGATACTGGGCTGGATGAGGGGCTACACCTTC | CASSLQILGWMRGYTF
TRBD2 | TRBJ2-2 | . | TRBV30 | TGTGCCTGGAGGACTAGCGGGGGGAAGGCGGGGGAGCTGTTTTTT | CAWRTSGGKAGELFF
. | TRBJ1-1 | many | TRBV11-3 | TGTGCCAGCAGCGGCCCCGGTGGCGAAGCTTTCTTT | CASSGPGGEAFF
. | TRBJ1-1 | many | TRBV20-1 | TGCAGTGCTAGGCAGGGAATCACAGAGAACACTGAAGCTTTCTTT | CSARQGITENTEAFF
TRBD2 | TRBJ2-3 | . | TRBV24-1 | TGTGCCACCAGTGATTTGGGCGGGGGGGCCACTGGAGATACGCAGTATTTT | CATSDLGGGATGDTQYF
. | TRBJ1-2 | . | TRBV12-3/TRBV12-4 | TGTGCCAGCAGTTTTCTTCCCGGGCACGGCGGCTACACCTTC | CASSFLPGHGGYTF
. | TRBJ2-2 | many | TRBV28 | TGTGCCAGGGGGTGGGTCCTACCGAACACCGGGGAGCTGTTTTTT | CARGWVLPNTGELFF
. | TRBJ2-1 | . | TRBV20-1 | TGCAGTGCTAGAGATATAGCGAGCTCCTACAATGAGCAGTTCTTC | CSARDIASSYNEQFF
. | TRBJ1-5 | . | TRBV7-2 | TGTGCCAGCACCCCGGGGGGGACGTTTGATCAGCCCCAGCATTTT | CASTPGGTFDQPQHF
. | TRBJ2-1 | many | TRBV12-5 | TGTGCTAGTGGTTTGGGGGGTTTATACAATGAGCAGTTCTTC | CASGLGGLYNEQFF
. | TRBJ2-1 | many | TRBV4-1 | TGCGCCAGCAGCCCCGGGGGACGGTCCTACAATGAGCAGTTCTTC | CASSPGGRSYNEQFF
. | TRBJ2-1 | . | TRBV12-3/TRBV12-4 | TGTGCCAGCAGTTTTAGCCGCCCGGCGAGAGAGCAGTTCTTC | CASSFSRPAREQFF
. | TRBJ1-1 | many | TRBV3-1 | TGTGCCAGCAGCCAAGATTCAATGAACACTGAAGCTTTCTTT | CASSQDSMNTEAFF
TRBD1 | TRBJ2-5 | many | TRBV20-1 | TGCAGTGCCCCCCGAGCAGGGACAGGCCGCCAAGAGACCCAGTACTTC | CSAPRAGTGRQETQYF
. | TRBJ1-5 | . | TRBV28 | TGTGCCAGCAACCAGAGGAAACAGGCAGTTCAGCCCCAGCATTTT | CASNQRKQAVQPQHF
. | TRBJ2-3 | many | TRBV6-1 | TGTGCCAGCAGGCTGACTAGGGGCCTAACTAGCACAGATACGCAGTATTTT | CASRLTRGLTSTDTQYF
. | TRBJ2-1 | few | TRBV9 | TGTGCCAGCAGCGCAACCAATGAGCAGTTCTTC | CASSATNEQFF
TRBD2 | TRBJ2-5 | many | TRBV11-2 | TGTGCCAGCAGCTTAGGCGGGGGGGTTGATTGGACCCAGTACTTC | CASSLGGGVDWTQYF
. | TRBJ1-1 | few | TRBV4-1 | TGCGCCAGCAGCCAAATTCTAGGATCCACTGAAGCTTTCTTT | CASSQILGSTEAFF
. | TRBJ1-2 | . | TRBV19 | TGTGCCAGTTGGGGCTCCGGCTATGGCTACACCTTC | CASWGSGYGYTF
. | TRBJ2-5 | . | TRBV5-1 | TGTGTCAGCAGCTGGGCCGGGACTCAACTAGAGACCCAGTACTTC | CVSSWAGTQLETQYF